The sequence of this T cell receptor beta chain was determined in a study of blood T cell repertoires in COVID-19. Sequencing was performed with immunoSEQ multiplex PCR; in TCRdb, only in-frame clones are kept and a portion is missing. The data contain about 200,000 clones, 75% to 90% of them singletons. The specimen was peripheral blood. This receptor was obtained from a man aged 25-40 years who had recovered from COVID-19.

The CDR3 region is CASRRRGSQETQYF. The CDR3 DNA is TGTGCCAGTAGGAGGCGCGGGTCACAAGAGACCCAGTACTTC. This chain joins TRBV19 and TRBJ2-5; D is possibly TRBD2 (5 bases). V lost 6 bases and J lost 2, with 13 bases in between. Looked up from germline, CDR1 is LNHDA and CDR2 is SQIVND (reference sequence). The CDR3 spans 14 residues.